This TCR beta chain comes out of a study of regulatory T cells in long-lasting Graves disease. The time point was: newly diagnosed GD, antithyroid drugs for less than 3 months. Generation of the TCR library employed RNA extracted from PBMCs. In its sample, this clonotype was seen a few times. A much more abundant neighbour one base away suggests this may be a read error. Arm-PCR with iRepertoire HTBI primers amplified the CDR3 regions for these TCR beta libraries. TCRdb redid the calling of the multiplex PCR reads with MiXCR, one entry per CDR3 protein. Among about 620,000 distinct CDR3 sequences listed, roughly 15% were seen once. The CDR3 is 15 residues long. Germline V gene sequence: CDR1 SNHLY, CDR2 FYNNEI. This same sample was also taken into another study, of T cells in Graves' hyperthyroidism and ophthalmopathy.

The sequence was collected from a young woman with Graves disease. Material: peripheral blood mononuclear cells (PBMCs), obtained at new diagnosis, from a patient treated with antithyroid drugs. The chain is built from TRBV2 and TRBJ2-7; the D gene is possibly TRBD1 (5 bases). The CDR3 nucleotides are TGTGCCAGCAGTGAACAACAGGCATCCTCCTACGGGCAGTACTTC. Its translation: CASSEQQASSYGQYF.